This T cell receptor (beta chain) was identified during a study of cytotoxic CD8 clonotypes in ibrutinib-treated CLL. Overall study: Partial responders approximately 25, complete 2; about twelve progressed and approximately 15 stayed in remission by median around 62 months.

Deep sequencing aimed at 1 in 200,000 to 1 in 1 million T cells' resolution. Profiled with immunoSEQ multiplex PCR; TCRdb holds only in-frame clones, not every one. The profile shows more than 110,000 clones, 80% to 95% of them singletons. Study-level findings and limits: Baseline levels were approached again at progression, after clonality had risen at ibrutinib response.

Germline CDR1 is WNHNN and CDR2 is SYGVQD (reference sequence). This CDR3 is built from 15 residues. The V and J ends lost 0 bases and 2 bases respectively, with 11 bases between them. Worth noting for this clone: Its specificity is not known.

The sequences come from PBMCs, collected after 12 months of ibrutinib treatment. The sequence came from a human donor with chronic lymphocytic leukemia. This chain links TRBV10-1 with TRBJ2-7, with unresolved D. The CDR3 DNA sequence: TGCGCCAGCAGTGAGTCGGCAGAAAGAGCCTACGAGCAGTACTTC. As protein: CASSESAERAYEQYF.